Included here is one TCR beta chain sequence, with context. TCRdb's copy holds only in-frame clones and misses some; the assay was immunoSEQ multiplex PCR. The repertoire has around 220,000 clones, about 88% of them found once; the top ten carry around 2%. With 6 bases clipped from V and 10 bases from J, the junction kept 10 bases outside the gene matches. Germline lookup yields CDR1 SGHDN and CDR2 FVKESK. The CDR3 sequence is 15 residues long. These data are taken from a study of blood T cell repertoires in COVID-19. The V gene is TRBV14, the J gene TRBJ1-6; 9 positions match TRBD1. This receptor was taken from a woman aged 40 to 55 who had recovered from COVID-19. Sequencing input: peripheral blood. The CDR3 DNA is TGTGCCAGCAGTCCGGGACAGGGAGGGGGCTCACCCCTCCACTTT. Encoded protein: CASSPGQGGGSPLHF.